Listed below are T cell receptor beta chains from one sample, sequenced in a study of cytomegalovirus exposure and HLA in healthy donors. Measured with immunoSEQ multiplex PCR; TCRdb has only the in-frame clones, and not every one. The sample contains approximately 150,000 clones, 91% of which appear only once. Sample: PBMCs. The origin of the receptors is a woman aged 18-30 years in good health and CMV-seropositive. CDR3s include the opening cysteine and the closing phenylalanine or tryptophan. The D gene is left open where the match is weak. Some rows have no size entry. The others give once, few or many, or a class for an expanded clone.

D | J | V | size | DNA | CDR3
NA | TRBJ2-5 | TRBV5-1 | NA | TGCGCCAGCAGCTTGCCCGCCGGCCAAGAGACCCAGTACTTC | CASSLPAGQETQYF
NA | TRBJ2-1 | TRBV5-1 | NA | TGCGCCAGCAGCGCCGACAGAGACAATGAGCAGTTCTTC | CASSADRDNEQFF
TRBD1 | TRBJ1-1 | TRBV11-2 | NA | TGTGCCAGCAGCTCAGGGACAGCTCCTTCAAAAAACACTGAAGCTTTCTTT | CASSSGTAPSKNTEAFF
TRBD1 | TRBJ1-2 | TRBV19 | NA | TGTGCCAGTAGTCGGACAGGTCCATATGGCTACACCTTC | CASSRTGPYGYTF
TRBD2 | TRBJ2-7 | TRBV6-1 | NA | TGTGCCAGCAGACTAGCGGGGGGGACGTCCTACGAGCAGTACTTC | CASRLAGGTSYEQYF
TRBD2 | TRBJ2-2 | TRBV6-1 | NA | TGTGCCAGCAGTGAAGCGGGGACTAGCGGGGTCACCGGGGAGCTGTTTTTT | CASSEAGTSGVTGELFF
TRBD1 | TRBJ2-7 | TRBV28 | NA | TGTGCCAGCAGTTCGGGACAGGGGCCCCTATTC | CASSSGQGPLF
TRBD2 | TRBJ2-1 | TRBV27 | NA | TGTGCCAGCAGTTTATGGCTGACTAGCGGGAGGGGTGAGCAGTTCTTC | CASSLWLTSGRGEQFF
TRBD1 | TRBJ1-1 | TRBV15 | NA | TGTGCCACCAGCAGAACCCCCGGGGGGACAGGGGCCCCTAGCACTGAAGCTTTCTTT | CATSRTPGGTGAPSTEAFF
NA | TRBJ2-7 | TRBV15 | once | TGTGCCACCAGCACACGCCGGGGGTACGAGCAGTACTTC | CATSTRRGYEQYF
NA | TRBJ2-7 | TRBV9 | NA | TGTGCCAGCAGCGTATGGGCAGACCAAACCTACGAGCAGTACTTC | CASSVWADQTYEQYF
TRBD1 | TRBJ2-1 | TRBV28 | once | TGTGCCAGCAGTTCGGACAGGGGCCCGCAGTTCTTC | CASSSDRGPQFF
NA | TRBJ2-7 | TRBV28 | NA | TGTGCCAGCAGTTTAGGAGGGATCCGTCTCGAGCAGTACTTC | CASSLGGIRLEQYF
TRBD2 | TRBJ2-2 | TRBV7-6 | NA | TGTGCCAGCAGCTTATCAGCTAGCGGGGGATTCAACACCGGGGAGCTGTTTTTT | CASSLSASGGFNTGELFF
TRBD1 | TRBJ2-2 | TRBV14 | NA | TGTGCCAGCAGCCTGGACAGGGAAGACACCGGGGAGCTGTTTTTT | CASSLDREDTGELFF
TRBD1 | TRBJ1-5 | TRBV19 | NA | TGTGCCAGTAGTATGGGGTCGGACAGGTCCAATCAGCCCCAGCATTTT | CASSMGSDRSNQPQHF
NA | TRBJ1-1 | TRBV5-4 | NA | TGTGCCAGCAGGCGGTGGGGGGATGACACTGAAGCTTTCTTT | CASRRWGDDTEAFF
TRBD2 | TRBJ2-2 | TRBV7-2 | NA | TGTGCCAGCAGCTTAGTGGGGAGCGGACTAGCGGGATCCGGGGAGCTGTTTTTT | CASSLVGSGLAGSGELFF
TRBD1 | TRBJ1-1 | TRBV29-1 | NA | TGCAGCGAGACAGGGTCGAACACTGAAGCTTTCTTT | CSETGSNTEAFF
TRBD2 | TRBJ2-5 | TRBV11-2 | NA | TGTGCCAGCAGCTTTCCCCCCCTAGCGGGGGGCCGACAAGAGACCCAGTACTTC | CASSFPPLAGGRQETQYF
TRBD2 | TRBJ2-7 | TRBV13 | NA | TGTGCCAGCAGCTTAGGCCTGATGGGAGGGGCCGAGCAGTACTTC | CASSLGLMGGAEQYF
TRBD1 | TRBJ2-3 | TRBV25-1 | NA | TGTGCCAGCAGTGATGGGACAGTGCCTAACACAGATACGCAGTATTTT | CASSDGTVPNTDTQYF